This T cell receptor (beta chain) was sequenced for a study of blood T cells in healthy people across ages. Unmatched junction bases numbered 9, after V lost 5 bases and J lost 4 bases. The CDR3 length is 15 residues. Per germline, CDR1 MNHEY and CDR2 SVGAGI. Alongside a J-beta primer mix, a sample-barcoded 5' primer served in a second PCR lasting 7 to 11 cycles. Via MiXCR, TCRdb re-called the 5' RACE reads, giving one row per CDR3 protein. The table lists 700,000 to 900,000 distinct CDR3 sequences, 40% to 65% of them singletons. The J gene is TRBJ2-5, the V gene TRBV6-5; 8 nucleotides match TRBD1. Sequencing input: blood. This TCR was sampled from a man at least 80 years old in good health. The CDR3 nucleotides read TGTGCCAGCAGTCCCGGACAGGGTCCTTCAGAGACCCAGTACTTC. This encodes CASSPGQGPSETQYF.